This entry features one T cell receptor beta chain sequence. Its antigen remains unidentified. In addition to blood RNA drawn from unsorted whole blood, germline DNA was extracted. The entry originates in a study of tumor-infiltrating lymphocytes in primary liver carcinoma. Study information: Cases comprised patients with primary liver carcinoma who received surgical resection. Productive TCRbeta reads per sample were roughly 3.5 to 7.13 million, not differing by tissue. T1-T3 N0M0 was the stage of the tumors, which were roughly 4.2 to 11 cm across.

Findings and limits, study-wide: Top-250-clone fractions were significantly higher in tumors than in blood (p = 0.039).

The germline V and J ends were trimmed by 6 bases and 9 bases, with 30 bases remaining between them. CDR1 and CDR2 from the germline V gene are MNHEY and SVGEGT. The CDR3 contains 18 residues. Using a constant-region primer together with ProtoScript II reverse transcriptase, TCR beta cDNA was made from roughly 520 ng of total RNA. Three rounds of nested multiplex PCR with slightly modified ARM-PCR produced TCR beta libraries. Forward primers for TRBV1-TRBV30 and a C-beta reverse primer served the first two PCR rounds, at 10 cycles each. TCRdb fed the multiplex PCR reads into MiXCR, producing one record per CDR3 protein. The sample lists 300,000 to 350,000 distinct CDR3 sequences; 50% to 75% were seen once.

The chain is built from TRBV6-2 or TRBV6-3 and TRBJ2-1; D is perhaps TRBD1 or TRBD2 (5 bases each). Sequencing used peripheral blood. This receptor was identified in a woman aged 30 to 39 with primary liver carcinoma and hepatitis B virus infection. DNA of the CDR3: TGTGCCAGCAGCGAGTTAGGGGCCGGGATACCAAACGTAAGTGAGCAGTTCTTC. Translation: CASSELGAGIPNVSEQFF.